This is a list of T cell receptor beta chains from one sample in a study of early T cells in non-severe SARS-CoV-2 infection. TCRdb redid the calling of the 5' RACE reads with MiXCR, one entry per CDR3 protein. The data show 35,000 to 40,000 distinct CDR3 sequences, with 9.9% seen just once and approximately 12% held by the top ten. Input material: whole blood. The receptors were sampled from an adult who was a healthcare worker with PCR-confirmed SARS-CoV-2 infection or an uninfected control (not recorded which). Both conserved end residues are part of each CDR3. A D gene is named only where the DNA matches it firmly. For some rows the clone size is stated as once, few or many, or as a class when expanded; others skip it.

DNA: TGCAGCGTTCCGGGACAGGGTACAGATACGCAGTATTTT
CDR3: CSVPGQGTDTQYF
size: many
J: TRBJ2-3
V: TRBV29-1
D: TRBD1

DNA: TGTGCCAGCAGTTTAAGGGGGGGTACGACTAATGAAAAACTGTTTTTT
CDR3: CASSLRGGTTNEKLFF
size: few
J: TRBJ1-4
V: TRBV28
D: .

DNA: TGTGCCAGCACCCCTCGCGGGTGGGACCAGGGTACGCAGTATTTT
CDR3: CASTPRGWDQGTQYF
size: many
J: TRBJ2-3
V: TRBV7-2
D: .

DNA: TGTGCCAGCAGCTTTGGGGGTCCCTCCTACGAGCAGTACTTC
CDR3: CASSFGGPSYEQYF
size: .
J: TRBJ2-7
V: TRBV7-2
D: .

DNA: TGCGCCAGCAGCTCGGGACAGACGAACACTGAAGCTTTCTTT
CDR3: CASSSGQTNTEAFF
size: many
J: TRBJ1-1
V: TRBV4-1
D: TRBD1

DNA: TGCAGCGTTATCGAATCGGATGGCTACACCTTC
CDR3: CSVIESDGYTF
size: .
J: TRBJ1-2
V: TRBV29-1
D: .

DNA: TGTGCCAGCAGTGACTCATTCCCCTCGGGACAGTCTTTCAATGAGCAGTTCTTC
CDR3: CASSDSFPSGQSFNEQFF
size: many
J: TRBJ2-1
V: TRBV25-1
D: TRBD1

DNA: TGTGCCAGCAGCCCCATGACAGTCCCAGTTCCCCAGCATTTT
CDR3: CASSPMTVPVPQHF
size: many
J: TRBJ1-5
V: TRBV6-1
D: .

DNA: TGCAGCGTTGAGGGACCCTTGGACACCGGGGAGCTGTTTTTT
CDR3: CSVEGPLDTGELFF
size: few
J: TRBJ2-2
V: TRBV29-1
D: .

DNA: TGTGCCAGCAGTCTCGGTTACCAAGAGACCCAGTACTTC
CDR3: CASSLGYQETQYF
size: many
J: TRBJ2-5
V: TRBV2
D: .

DNA: TGTGCCAGCAGTTTAGCGAATTCACAAAATAATGAAAAACTGTTTTTT
CDR3: CASSLANSQNNEKLFF
size: many
J: TRBJ1-4
V: TRBV12-3/TRBV12-4
D: .

DNA: TGTGCCAGCAGCCAAGCGACGACTCACGGCGGAGCTTTCTTT
CDR3: CASSQATTHGGAFF
size: many
J: TRBJ1-1
V: TRBV14
D: .

DNA: TGTGCCAGCAGCTTGACCCGCAGACAGGCGGACACTGAAGCTTTCTTT
CDR3: CASSLTRRQADTEAFF
size: many
J: TRBJ1-1
V: TRBV11-2
D: .

DNA: TGTGCCAGCAGTGAGGGGGCGTTATCACCCCTCCACTTT
CDR3: CASSEGALSPLHF
size: .
J: TRBJ1-6
V: TRBV6-4
D: .

DNA: TGTGCCAGCAGCCTAATCATTCGCTCTGGGGCCAACGTCCTGACTTTC
CDR3: CASSLIIRSGANVLTF
size: .
J: TRBJ2-6
V: TRBV7-2
D: .

DNA: TGCGCCAGCAGCTTGACAGGGGGCAACACTGAAGCTTTCTTT
CDR3: CASSLTGGNTEAFF
size: many
J: TRBJ1-1
V: TRBV5-1
D: TRBD1

DNA: TGCGCCAGCGGGACAGGGCCCCAACCCGGAGCTTTCTTT
CDR3: CASGTGPQPGAFF
size: .
J: TRBJ1-1
V: TRBV5-1
D: TRBD1

DNA: TGTGCCAGCAGACGGGACAGAGAGACACTTAATACGCAGTATTTT
CDR3: CASRRDRETLNTQYF
size: many
J: TRBJ2-3
V: TRBV6-2/TRBV6-3
D: TRBD1

DNA: TGTGCCAGCAGCGGAGAGACAGGGGAGGCGATAGCGGGTAATTCACCCCTCCACTTT
CDR3: CASSGETGEAIAGNSPLHF
size: many
J: TRBJ1-6
V: TRBV9
D: TRBD1

DNA: TGCGCCAGCAGCTTGGCCCCGGTAAACACTGAAGCTTTCTTT
CDR3: CASSLAPVNTEAFF
size: .
J: TRBJ1-1
V: TRBV5-1
D: .

DNA: TGTGCCAGCAGCAAATGGAAACCGCACCCCATCTACGAGCAGTACTTC
CDR3: CASSKWKPHPIYEQYF
size: .
J: TRBJ2-7
V: TRBV21-1
D: .

DNA: TGTGCCAGCAGCTTTACCGACAGGGACTATGGCTACACCTTC
CDR3: CASSFTDRDYGYTF
size: .
J: TRBJ1-2
V: TRBV7-2
D: TRBD1

DNA: TGTGCCAGCAGCCCCTACCACTCTATACCAGATACGCAGTATTTT
CDR3: CASSPYHSIPDTQYF
size: many
J: TRBJ2-3
V: TRBV14
D: .

DNA: TGCGCCAGCAGCTTGGAGGGCCAGCTTCGAACGAACACTGAAGCTTTCTTT
CDR3: CASSLEGQLRTNTEAFF
size: few
J: TRBJ1-1
V: TRBV5-1
D: .

DNA: TGTGCCAGCAGCGTAGACCAGGCCTATAATTCACCCCTCCACTTT
CDR3: CASSVDQAYNSPLHF
size: .
J: TRBJ1-6
V: TRBV9
D: .

DNA: TGTGCCAGCAGTTACGGGCGGGATCAGCCCCAGCATTTT
CDR3: CASSYGRDQPQHF
size: many
J: TRBJ1-5
V: TRBV6-5
D: .

DNA: TGTGCCAGCAGGGAACCGGGACAGGGAGCTGGAGATACGCAGTATTTT
CDR3: CASREPGQGAGDTQYF
size: once
J: TRBJ2-3
V: TRBV6-6
D: TRBD1

DNA: TGTGCCAGCAAACTACCGGTCGTCACTGAAGCTTTCTTT
CDR3: CASKLPVVTEAFF
size: .
J: TRBJ1-1
V: TRBV28
D: .

DNA: TGTGCCAGCAGTTTATCCGGATACGAGCAGTACTTC
CDR3: CASSLSGYEQYF
size: few
J: TRBJ2-7
V: TRBV12-3/TRBV12-4
D: .

DNA: TGTGCCAGCAGCCCAAAAACGAACACCGGGGAGCTGTTTTTT
CDR3: CASSPKTNTGELFF
size: .
J: TRBJ2-2
V: TRBV11-3
D: .

DNA: TGCAGTGCTAGAGCCGCCGGGACTTCAAGTCCCCTCCACTTT
CDR3: CSARAAGTSSPLHF
size: many
J: TRBJ1-6
V: TRBV20-1
D: .

DNA: TGTGCCTGGACCGCCGACAGGAACTATGGCTACACCTTC
CDR3: CAWTADRNYGYTF
size: many
J: TRBJ1-2
V: TRBV30
D: .

DNA: TGCAGCGTCCTAGAGCCAGATACGCAGTATTTT
CDR3: CSVLEPDTQYF
size: .
J: TRBJ2-3
V: TRBV29-1
D: .

DNA: TGCGCCAGCAGCCAAGAGAGGTTGAACACTGAAGCTTTCTTT
CDR3: CASSQERLNTEAFF
size: many
J: TRBJ1-1
V: TRBV4-1
D: .

DNA: TGTGCCACCAGCAGAGGGGCAGGGGTCTATGGCTACACCTTC
CDR3: CATSRGAGVYGYTF
size: .
J: TRBJ1-2
V: TRBV15
D: .

DNA: TGTGCCAGCAGCTTCGGCCGGCTTAGGGTTGAAGCTTTCTTT
CDR3: CASSFGRLRVEAFF
size: .
J: TRBJ1-1
V: TRBV5-8
D: .

DNA: TGTGCCAGCAGCTTAGCGTCAGGGAGGATCGATACGCAGTATTTT
CDR3: CASSLASGRIDTQYF
size: many
J: TRBJ2-3
V: TRBV7-8
D: .

DNA: TGTGCTAGTGGTTTGCCGCGGGGGCAACAGTTCTTC
CDR3: CASGLPRGQQFF
size: .
J: TRBJ2-1
V: TRBV12-5
D: .

DNA: TGCAGCGTCGTGATGGAGAGGGGGGTTTACAATGAGCAGTTCTTC
CDR3: CSVVMERGVYNEQFF
size: many
J: TRBJ2-1
V: TRBV29-1
D: .

DNA: TGCAGTGCTAGGGTCCCCCGGCCTGGGGCCAACGTCCTGACTTTC
CDR3: CSARVPRPGANVLTF
size: .
J: TRBJ2-6
V: TRBV20-1
D: .

DNA: TGTGCCAGCAGCAGACTCCGCCGGGAGCTGTTTTTT
CDR3: CASSRLRRELFF
size: .
J: TRBJ2-2
V: TRBV6-5
D: .

DNA: TGCAGCGCAAGAGGGGACGGAGCCAAAAACATTCAGTACTTC
CDR3: CSARGDGAKNIQYF
size: once
J: TRBJ2-4
V: TRBV29-1
D: .

DNA: TGTGCCAGCAGTGTTGGGGGGAGCACAGATACGCAGTATTTT
CDR3: CASSVGGSTDTQYF
size: few
J: TRBJ2-3
V: TRBV2
D: .

DNA: TGTGCCAGCAGTCCCCGGGACCTCCTTGGGGAAAAACTGTTTTTT
CDR3: CASSPRDLLGEKLFF
size: .
J: TRBJ1-4
V: TRBV12-3/TRBV12-4
D: .

DNA: TGTGCCATCAGATCGGACAGGACTTCCTACGAGCAGTACTTC
CDR3: CAIRSDRTSYEQYF
size: many
J: TRBJ2-7
V: TRBV10-3
D: TRBD1

DNA: TGTGCCAGCAGCCCCGGGGACAGGACGACTGAAGCTTTCTTT
CDR3: CASSPGDRTTEAFF
size: many
J: TRBJ1-1
V: TRBV7-2
D: TRBD1

DNA: TGTGCCAGCAGTTACGGTTGGACAGGGGCTAATGAAAAACTGTTTTTT
CDR3: CASSYGWTGANEKLFF
size: .
J: TRBJ1-4
V: TRBV6-5
D: TRBD1

DNA: TGTGCCAGCAGCTTTAACCCAGGGTACTCCTACGAGCAGTACTTC
CDR3: CASSFNPGYSYEQYF
size: .
J: TRBJ2-7
V: TRBV7-2
D: .

DNA: TGTGCCAGCAGTTCGGGACTAGCGGGGGTAGAGACCCAGTACTTC
CDR3: CASSSGLAGVETQYF
size: many
J: TRBJ2-5
V: TRBV7-7
D: TRBD2

DNA: TGTGCCAGTAGTGATACTACGAACACCGGGGAGCTGTTTTTT
CDR3: CASSDTTNTGELFF
size: .
J: TRBJ2-2
V: TRBV19
D: .

DNA: TGTGCCAGCAGTGACCCTGGACAGGGGGACACTGAAGCTTTCTTT
CDR3: CASSDPGQGDTEAFF
size: many
J: TRBJ1-1
V: TRBV25-1
D: TRBD1